Following are 9 T cell receptor beta chains from one sample sequenced in a study of graft-versus-host responses after intestinal transplantation. Tissue processing of the graft released intraepithelial and lamina propria lymphocytes from it. TCRdb's table, derived via immunoSEQ multiplex PCR, lists solely in-frame clones and lacks some. The data show about 1,900 clones, around 85% seen once. The sequences come from ileum tissue, collected approximately 10 weeks after transplant. The source is a human patient who received an intestinal transplant, so some T cells may come from the graft donor.

Comments on this clone: The junction departs from the called germline gene at one end, perhaps through a read error. Other nucleotide sequences in the sample specify the same CDR3. This rearrangement joins TRBV6-4 to TRBJ2-3; tentatively, D is TRBD2 (6 bases). The CDR3 is 16 residues long. Germline CDR1 reads MRHNA; CDR2 reads SNTAGT. The CDR3 region has the DNA TGTGCTAGCAGTGAGGGAGGAGAATCTAGCACAGATACGCAGTATTTT. Translation gives CASSEGGESSTDTQYF.

The CDR3 DNA reads TGCGCCAGCTGGGGGAGGGAGAAGGATAATTCACCCCTCCACTTT. Translation: CASWGREKDNSPLHF. This rearrangement joins TRBV10-1 to TRBJ1-6, with D tentatively TRBD1 (5 bases). CDR1 is WNHNN, CDR2 SYGVQD, per germline (reference sequence). The CDR3 loop spans 15 amino acids. Trimming took 8 bases from V and 5 from J, leaving 16 bases between them.

This clone was counted once. The gene calls are TRBV6-9 and TRBJ2-7, with D unresolved. Germline-derived CDR1 and CDR2 are MNHGY and SVAAGI. The CDR3 has 16 residues. The V gene lost 5 bases and the J gene lost 4 bases, with 21 bases spanning the gap. The CDR3 sequence: CASSRTFRNSYYEQYF. As DNA, the CDR3 is TGTGCCAGCAGTCGTACTTTCCGGAATTCGTATTACGAGCAGTACTTC.

In its sample, this clone was seen once. The J gene is TRBJ2-7, the V gene TRBV14; no definite D call. Germline CDR1 is SGHDN and CDR2 is FVKESK. Trimming took off 0 bases at V and 3 bases at J, with 6 bases between the two ends. The CDR3 is made up of 13 amino acids. For the CDR3, the DNA is TGTGCCAGCAGCCAAGATTTCTACTACGAGCAGTACTTC. Amino acids: CASSQDFYYEQYF. Combining the CDR3 with reference TRBV14 and TRBJ2-7 gives the whole variable domain EAGVTQFPSHSVIEKGQTVTLRCDPISGHDNLYWYRRVMGKEIKFLLHFVKESKQDESGMPNNRFLAERTGGTYSTLKVQPAELEDSGVYFCASSQDFYYEQYFGPGTRLTVT.

This clone turned up a few times. The chain has TRBV6-1 and TRBJ2-7; either TRBD1 or TRBD2 may supply D (5 bases each). The CDR3 has 15 amino acids. V was shortened by 0 bases and J by 3 bases, with 12 bases between the two germline ends. The germline CDR1 and CDR2 sequences are MNHNS and SASEGT. CDR3 protein: CASSEATGANYEQYF. DNA of the CDR3: TGTGCCAGCAGTGAAGCTACCGGGGCAAACTACGAGCAGTACTTC.

The chain employs TRBV27 and TRBJ2-5; 12 nucleotides match TRBD2. V lost 0 bases to trimming and J lost 7 bases; unmatched junction nucleotides: 3. CDR1 MNHEY and CDR2 SMNVEV come from the germline V gene (reference sequence). The CDR3 runs 15 residues. In DNA form, the CDR3 reads TGTGCCAGCAGTTTATCGCTAGCGGGAGGGCGGACCCAGTACTTC. Amino acids: CASSLSLAGGRTQYF.

CDR3 DNA: TGTGCCAGCAGCTACCGAGGCTCCCTAAACCTCGCTTACGAGCAGTACTTC. Encoded protein: CASSYRGSLNLAYEQYF. This chain joins TRBV11-2 and TRBJ2-7; D unclear. CDR1 SGHAT and CDR2 FQNNGV come from the germline V gene. V shed 4 bases and J shed 4 bases, with 23 bases lying between them. This CDR3 has 17 residues. Together with reference TRBV11-2 and TRBJ2-7, the CDR3 gives the full variable domain: EAGVAQSPRYKIIEKRQSVAFWCNPISGHATLYWYQQILGQGPKLLIQFQNNGVVDDSQLPKDRFSAERLKGVDSTLKIQPAKLEDSAVYLCASSYRGSLNLAYEQYFGPGTRLTVT.

The rearrangement joins TRBV6-6 to TRBJ1-1; 7 bases are a match to TRBD1. This CDR3 has 15 amino acids. Germline loops: CDR1 MNHNY, CDR2 SVGAGI (reference sequence). J was trimmed by 0 bases and V by 2 bases; bases with no gene match: 3. The CDR3 nucleotides read TGTGCCAGCAGTTACCCGGGACAGATGAACACTGAAGCTTTCTTT. Encoded protein: CASSYPGQMNTEAFF.

The chain combines TRBV4-1 with TRBJ2-7, with TRBD2 identical over 11 bases. This CDR3 has 17 amino acids. Germline V lookup: CDR1 MGHRA, CDR2 YSYEKL. V was clipped by 1 base and J by 0 bases; unmatched bases: 5. The CDR3 sequence is CASSQASSGRSSYEQYF. The CDR3 nucleotides read TGCGCCAGCAGCCAAGCGTCTAGCGGGAGGAGCTCCTACGAGCAGTACTTC.